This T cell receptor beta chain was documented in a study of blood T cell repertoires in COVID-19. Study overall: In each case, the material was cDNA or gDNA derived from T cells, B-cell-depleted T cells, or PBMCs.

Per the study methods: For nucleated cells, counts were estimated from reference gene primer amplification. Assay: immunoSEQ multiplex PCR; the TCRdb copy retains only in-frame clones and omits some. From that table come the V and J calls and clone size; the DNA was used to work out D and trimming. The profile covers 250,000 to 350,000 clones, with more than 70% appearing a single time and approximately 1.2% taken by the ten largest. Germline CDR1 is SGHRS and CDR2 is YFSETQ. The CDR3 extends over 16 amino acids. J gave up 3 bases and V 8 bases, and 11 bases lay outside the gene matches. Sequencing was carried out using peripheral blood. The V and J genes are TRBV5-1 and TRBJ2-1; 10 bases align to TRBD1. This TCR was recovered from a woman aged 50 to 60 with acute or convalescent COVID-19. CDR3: CASRTSGTGDYNEQFF. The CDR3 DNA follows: TGCGCCAGTCGAACGTCCGGGACAGGGGACTACAATGAGCAGTTCTTC.